Below are 25 T cell receptor beta chains sequenced from a single sample in a study of tumor-infiltrating lymphocytes in primary liver carcinoma. Researchers generated TCR beta cDNA from approximately 520 ng of total RNA, relying on a constant-region primer. Construction of TCR beta libraries relied on three successive nested multiplex PCR rounds employing slightly modified ARM-PCR. TRBV1-TRBV30 forward and Cbeta reverse primers drove the first two approximately 10-cycle rounds. TCRdb independently ran MiXCR on the multiplex PCR reads; one entry per CDR3 protein. The data contain about 30,000 distinct CDR3 sequences, around 71% of them singletons. RNA and DNA were co-extracted from about 19-30 mg of unsorted bulk tissue. Sequenced: liver tumor tissue from sampling region 3. Subset noted: tumor region T3, left-lateral pole. All receptors come from a woman aged 25 to 39 with primary liver carcinoma and hepatitis B virus infection.

Only one count was recorded for this clonotype. Given the absence of the conserved phenylalanine or tryptophan at the CDR3 end, a read error is likely. This chain joins TRBV10-1 and TRBJ2-2, with D perhaps assigned TRBD1 or TRBD2 (5 bases each). The CDR3 has 13 residues. CDR1 is WNHNN, CDR2 SYGVQD, per germline (reference sequence). The CDR3 reads CASSERNTGDLFL. As DNA, the CDR3 is TGCGCCAGCAGTGAACGAAACACCGGGGACCTGTTTTTA.

This clonotype has at least ten counts. The genes are TRBV9 and TRBJ1-2; no clear D gene. The CDR3 has 14 residues. Germline values: CDR1 SGDLS, CDR2 YYNGEE. V lost 0 bases to trimming and J lost 5 bases, with 11 bases between them. The CDR3 bases are TGTGCCAGCAGCGTAGGCGACGGACCTTATGGCTACACCTTC. It yields the protein CASSVGDGPYGYTF.

This clonotype was observed many times. V gene TRBV5-1 combines with J gene TRBJ2-5, with 8 nucleotides matching TRBD1. V shed 4 bases and J 12 bases; nucleotides not matched to a gene: 8. Germline loops: CDR1 SGHRS, CDR2 YFSETQ. This CDR3 comprises 12 residues. This CDR3 is CASSADRALKYF. DNA for the CDR3: TGCGCCAGCAGCGCGGACAGGGCCCTCAAGTACTTC.

V usage is TRBV28 and J usage is TRBJ2-3; possibly TRBD1 or TRBD2 for D (5 bases each). The CDR3 consists of 15 residues. Trimming removed 5 bases from V and 6 bases from J, with 18 bases in between. CDR1 and CDR2 from the germline V gene are MDHEN and SYDVKM. The CDR3 region has the DNA TGTGCCAGCAGTCACACCTCGGGACGGCAGGATACGCAGTATTTT. Translating gives CASSHTSGRQDTQYF.

Concerning this clonotype itself: The junction shows a germline mismatch at one end, possibly a read error. CDR3 loop: CTSSLVVGLVGEEHYF. The CDR3 DNA reads as TGTACCAGCAGCTTAGTGGTGGGACTAGTGGGGGAAGAGCACTACTTC. The rearrangement links TRBV11-2 to TRBJ2-7; 8 bases line up with TRBD2. The CDR3 length is 16 residues. Germline V gives CDR1 SGHAT, CDR2 FQNNGV.

This clonotype was observed once. One junction end disagrees with the germline gene, perhaps due to a read error. The chain combines TRBV11-2 with TRBJ1-1; no definite D call. Germline values: CDR1 SGHAT, CDR2 FQNNGV. The CDR3 spans 11 residues. This CDR3 reads CPSILGTKAFF. In nucleotides, the CDR3 is TGTCCCAGCATCTTAGGTACTAAAGCTTTCTTT.

Turning to this clonotype: One end of the junction fails to match germline, which may point to a read error. The gene calls are TRBV24-1 and TRBJ2-6; D tentatively reads TRBD1 or TRBD2 (5 bases each). The CDR3 has 13 amino acids. The germline gives CDR1 KGHDR, CDR2 SFDVKD. The CDR3 bases are TGTGCCACCAGAGGGGACGGGACCAATGTCCTGACTTTC. This sequence encodes CATRGDGTNVLTF.

As regards this clonotype: A much larger clone differs from this one at a single base, so this may be a read error. The genes are TRBV12-3 or TRBV12-4 and TRBJ1-4; D gene unclear. The CDR3 has 14 residues. The V end lost 5 bases, the J end lost 2 bases, and 9 bases lay between the germline ends. The CDR3: CASSPKRTNEKLFF. The CDR3 DNA reads TGTGCCAGCAGTCCGAAGAGGACTAATGAAAAACTGTTTTTT.

There are a few counts of this clonotype. No conserved phenylalanine or tryptophan ends this CDR3, so it is likely a read error. CDR3 sequence: CSAWDRGRFEQYL. In DNA form, the CDR3 reads TGCAGCGCCTGGGACAGGGGGCGCTTCGAGCAGTACTTA. The rearrangement links TRBV29-1 to TRBJ2-7; 12 nucleotides agree with TRBD1. Trimming removed 7 bases from V and 6 bases from J; junction bases left unmatched: 7. The CDR3 sequence is 13 residues long. Per the germline V gene, CDR1 is SQVTM and CDR2 is ANQGSEA.

In the case of this clonotype: Because it lacks the conserved phenylalanine or tryptophan at the end, this CDR3 is likely a read error. This rearrangement joins TRBV6-5 to TRBJ2-5; 7 nucleotides agree with TRBD1. CDR1 MNHEY and CDR2 SVGAGI come from the germline V gene. The length of the CDR3 is 13 residues. Trimming cost V 5 bases and J 7 bases; bases outside gene matches: 7. The CDR3: CASSTDRELTQYL. In nucleotides, the CDR3 is TGTGCCAGCAGTACAGACAGGGAGCTGACCCAGTACTTA.

Notes on this clonotype: The junction does not match germline at one end; this may be a read error. The chain joins TRBV4-2 to TRBJ2-2; D remains unclear. This CDR3 spans 15 amino acids. In germline, CDR1 is LGHNA, CDR2 YNFKEQ. The chain's CDR3 is CASSQIVAATRELFF. The CDR3 region has the DNA TGTGCCAGCAGCCAAATTGTAGCAGCCACCCGGGAGCTGTTTTTT.

CDR3 residues: CASSRLAEGGYGQFF. CDR3 bases: TGTGCCAGCAGCCGACTAGCGGAGGGGGGGTATGGACAATTCTTC. The chain joins TRBV11-3 to TRBJ2-1; 9 positions match TRBD2. There are 15 residues in the CDR3. The V gene end was trimmed by 5 bases and the J gene end by 16 bases; junction bases not matched to a gene: 18. CDR1 and CDR2 (germline): SGHNT, YENEEA.

The table lists this clonotype with a count of one. It is likely a read error, because the conserved phenylalanine at the end of the CDR3 is missing. The chain couples TRBV6-5 to TRBJ2-5; 9 positions agree with TRBD1. There are 13 residues in the CDR3. Germline CDR1 MNHEY, CDR2 SVGAGI. The V and J ends lost 6 bases and 10 bases, in that order; junction bases with no gene match: 9. In nucleotides, the CDR3 is TGTGCCAGCAGCACCCACAGGGGGCTGATCCAGTACTAC. Its protein product is CASSTHRGLIQYY.

In this sample, this clonotype turned up a few times. A much bigger clone sits one base away, suggesting this may be a read error. The CDR3 ends on some other residue instead of the conserved phenylalanine or tryptophan, so this is likely a read error. This chain links TRBV11-2 with TRBJ1-3; 8 bases line up with TRBD1. This CDR3 comprises 13 residues. J lost 10 bases, V lost 6 bases, and 8 bases had no gene match. Per germline, CDR1 SGHAT and CDR2 FQNNGV. Written as DNA, the CDR3 is TGTGCCAGCAGAAGGACAGGGTTGAAGACCATATATCTT. Translating gives CASRRTGLKTIYL.

The J gene is TRBJ2-1, the V gene TRBV4-2; TRBD2 agrees at 13 bases. This CDR3 contains 17 residues. Trimming at V came to 4 bases and at J to 9 bases, leaving 12 bases not matched to a gene. Germline CDR1 and CDR2: LGHNA and YNFKEQ. CDR3 bases: TGTGCCAGCAGCCGAGGGACTAGCGGGAATAAAGATGGTGAGCAGTTCTTC. This translates into CASSRGTSGNKDGEQFF.

In regard to this clonotype: With a much larger clone just one base away, this may be a read error. The rearrangement links TRBV11-2 to TRBJ2-1; 8 nucleotides match TRBD2. The CDR3 extends over 14 amino acids. The ends lost 1 base at V and 8 bases at J; junction bases unmatched: 4. From germline, CDR1 is SGHAT and CDR2 FQNNGV. Here the CDR3 DNA reads TGTGCCAGCAGCTTAGCGGGAGGGCCGCATGAGCAGTTCTTC. Residues: CASSLAGGPHEQFF.

V and J are TRBV29-1 and TRBJ1-1; D remains ambiguous. CDR1 and CDR2 (germline): SQVTM, ANQGSEA. V lost 3 bases, J lost 5 bases, and 13 bases lay in between. This CDR3 is 13 amino acids long. The CDR3: CSVDEYSVTEAFF. As DNA, the CDR3 is TGCAGCGTTGACGAGTATTCGGTGACTGAAGCTTTCTTT.

Note on this clonotype: One junction end disagrees with the germline gene, perhaps due to a read error. The chain employs TRBV13 and TRBJ2-7; 14 nucleotides align to TRBD2. The CDR3 covers 17 residues. Per the germline V gene, CDR1 is PRHDT and CDR2 is FYEKMQ (reference sequence). CDR3 sequence: CASSFAGTSGSSCEQYF. As DNA, the CDR3 is TGTGCCAGCAGCTTCGCCGGGACTAGCGGGAGCTCCTGCGAGCAGTACTTC.

With respect to this clonotype: At one end, the junction sequence differs from germline, possibly due to a read error. The rearrangement joins TRBV11-2 to TRBJ2-1; perhaps TRBD1 as D (6 bases). CDR1 SGHAT and CDR2 FQNNGV come from the germline V gene. The CDR3 sequence is 15 residues long. CDR3 in amino acids: CASSLEGGEINEHFF. In DNA form, the CDR3 reads TGTGCCAGCAGTTTAGAAGGGGGAGAGATCAATGAGCATTTCTTC. Together with reference TRBV11-2 and TRBJ2-1, the CDR3 gives the full variable domain: EAGVAQSPRYKIIEKRQSVAFWCNPISGHATLYWYQQILGQGPKLLIQFQNNGVVDDSQLPKDRFSAERLKGVDSTLKIQPAKLEDSAVYLCASSLEGGEINEHFFGPGTRLTVL.

For this clonotype: The junction departs from the called germline gene at one end, perhaps through a read error. CDR3 sequence (DNA): TGTACCAGCAATTACTCTAGCACAGATACGCAGTATTTT. Translation: CTSNYSSTDTQYF. The J gene is TRBJ2-3, the V gene TRBV6-2 or TRBV6-3, with D unresolved. CDR3 length: 13 amino acids. Germline values: CDR1 MNHEY, CDR2 SVGEGT.

This clonotype occurred a few times. This rearrangement joins TRBV11-2 to TRBJ2-5, with D tentatively TRBD2 (6 bases). The CDR3 runs 16 residues. Per germline, CDR1 SGHAT and CDR2 FQNNGV. Trimming took 6 bases from V and 2 from J, leaving 19 bases between them. The CDR3, as DNA: TGTGCCAGCAGATCCCGGGACTCGGCCCCACAAGAGACCCAGTACTTC. Its protein is CASRSRDSAPQETQYF.

This clonotype was seen just once. The junction departs from the called germline gene at one end, perhaps through a read error. This chain links TRBV28 with TRBJ2-5, with 9 bases that match TRBD1. From germline, CDR1 is MDHEN and CDR2 SYDVKM. This CDR3 is built from 17 residues. CDR3 region: CARSFGFSGTGFGTQYF. The CDR3, as DNA: TGTGCCAGGAGTTTTGGGTTTTCAGGGACAGGGTTTGGGACCCAGTACTTC.

CDR3 protein: CASSYRSSYNEQFF. The DNA for the CDR3 is TGCGCCAGCAGTTACAGAAGCTCCTACAATGAGCAGTTCTTC. The J gene is TRBJ2-1, the V gene TRBV10-1; D gene uncertain. In germline, CDR1 is WNHNN, CDR2 SYGVQD (reference sequence). This CDR3 region has 14 residues. The ends were cut back, 5 bases at V and 0 bases at J, with 8 bases in the middle.

Regarding this clonotype: Its ends do not fully match the called genes, so a read error is possible. The chain uses TRBV11-2 and TRBJ2-2; D may be TRBD2 (5 bases). Germline V gene sequence: CDR1 SGHAT, CDR2 FQNNGV. CDR3 length equals 16 residues. CDR3 nucleotide sequence: TGTGCCAGCATCCCCGATCCCCAATTGAACAACGGGGAGCTGTTCTTT. Translated, it gives CASIPDPQLNNGELFF. The full variable domain, in which reference TRBV11-2 and TRBJ2-2 provide the parts outside the CDR3, is EAGVAQSPRYKIIEKRQSVAFWCNPISGHATLYWYQQILGQGPKLLIQFQNNGVVDDSQLPKDRFSAERLKGVDSTLKIQPAKLEDSAVYLCASIPDPQLNNGELFFGEGSRLTVL.

Details on this clonotype: A much larger clonotype is one base distant, so this may be a read error. Lacking the conserved final phenylalanine or tryptophan, this CDR3 likely reflects a read error. This chain joins TRBV11-2 and TRBJ2-7; 7 nucleotides line up with TRBD2. There are 14 residues in the CDR3. Germline CDR1 and CDR2: SGHAT and FQNNGV. CDR3: CASSLTSWSYEQYL. In DNA form, the CDR3 reads TGTGCCAGCAGCTTGACTAGCTGGAGTTACGAACAGTACCTC.